The rows below give T cell receptor beta chains drawn from one sample of a study of shared clonotypes between healthy human individuals. Only in-frame clones appear in the TCRdb table, and some are missing; sequencing was by immunoSEQ multiplex PCR. This table has 600,000 or so clones, roughly 98% appearing once. Specimen: naive CD8+ T cells sorted from blood. The origin of the receptors is a man younger than 45 in good health. Each CDR3 is given with its conserved first and last residue. The D gene is left open where the match is weak. Size tells how often a clone was seen (once, few, many) or the class of an expanded clone, and some rows leave it out.

size	D	J	V	DNA	CDR3
NA	NA	TRBJ2-7	TRBV4-1	TGCGCCAGCAGCCCATCAGAGGGCTACTCCTACGAGCAGTACTTC	CASSPSEGYSYEQYF
NA	NA	TRBJ2-1	TRBV7-6	TGTGCCAGCAGTCCCGGCGCTAGTCCTGAGCAGTTCTTC	CASSPGASPEQFF
NA	TRBD2	TRBJ2-7	TRBV14	TGTGCCAGCAGCCAAGTACTACGGGGGGGCGGCTACGAGCAGTACTTC	CASSQVLRGGGYEQYF
once	NA	TRBJ2-2	TRBV7-9	TGTGCCAGCAGCTTAGCCCCTAGTGCCGGGGAGCTGTTTTTT	CASSLAPSAGELFF
NA	NA	TRBJ2-1	TRBV2	TGTGCCAGCAGTGCCCCGGGCTATGAGCAGTTCTTC	CASSAPGYEQFF
NA	TRBD2	TRBJ2-1	TRBV6-1	TGTGCCAGCAGTGAAGAGGTACTAGCGGACTACAATGAGCAGTTCTTC	CASSEEVLADYNEQFF
NA	NA	TRBJ2-1	TRBV28	TGTGCCAGCAGTTTATATGATTATGAGCAGTTCTTC	CASSLYDYEQFF
NA	TRBD2	TRBJ2-1	TRBV29-1	TGCAGCGTTGAGGGACTAGCGGGAGAAGAGTACAATGAGCAGTTCTTC	CSVEGLAGEEYNEQFF
NA	NA	TRBJ2-7	TRBV7-8	TGTGCCAGCAGCCCGGGGAGGATCGGGACTCTCTACGAGCAGTACTTC	CASSPGRIGTLYEQYF
NA	NA	TRBJ2-5	TRBV19	TGTGCCAGTCGCCACTATTTACAAGAGACCCAGTACTTC	CASRHYLQETQYF
once	NA	TRBJ2-2	TRBV25-1	TGTGCCAGCAGTGAACTATCCTGGGACAAGGGGACCGGGGAGCTGTTTTTT	CASSELSWDKGTGELFF
NA	NA	TRBJ2-7	TRBV4-2	TGTGCCAGCAGCCAAGAGGTGCGATCCTACGAGCAGTACTTC	CASSQEVRSYEQYF
NA	TRBD2	TRBJ2-1	TRBV5-6	TGTGCCAGCAGCTCCAGCGGGAGGGTCGTCAATGAGCAGTTCTTC	CASSSSGRVVNEQFF
NA	NA	TRBJ2-7	TRBV7-9	TGTGCCAGCACCTTGGGGGGTTACGAGCAGTACTTC	CASTLGGYEQYF
NA	TRBD1	TRBJ1-1	TRBV6-6	TGTGCCAGCATCGCAACAGGGGGTTACACTGAAGCTTTCTTT	CASIATGGYTEAFF
NA	TRBD2	TRBJ2-7	TRBV19	TGTGCCAGTCAGCTAGCGGGAGGGCCTTTTGAGCAGTACTTC	CASQLAGGPFEQYF
NA	TRBD1	TRBJ2-1	TRBV4-2	TGTGCCAGCAGCCAAGACCCGGGACAGGGGGCGTTAGGAGAGCAGTTCTTC	CASSQDPGQGALGEQFF
NA	NA	TRBJ2-7	TRBV6-6	TGTGCCAGCAGTTACTCGTTACGAGAGCAGTACTTC	CASSYSLREQYF
NA	TRBD2	TRBJ2-7	TRBV11-3	TGTGCCAGCAGCCCCAGGACTAGCCGGGGAGACGAGCAGTACTTC	CASSPRTSRGDEQYF
NA	TRBD2	TRBJ2-5	TRBV7-2	TGTGCCAGCAGCTACCCGACTAGCGGGGTCCCAACGGGAGAGACCCAGTACTTC	CASSYPTSGVPTGETQYF
NA	TRBD1	TRBJ2-3	TRBV5-8	TGTGCCAGCAGCCCGACAGGGTCCTTTTGGGGCACAGATACGCAGTATTTT	CASSPTGSFWGTDTQYF
NA	NA	TRBJ1-3	TRBV28	TGTGCCAGCAGGGAGGGCTACTCTGGAAACACCATATATTTT	CASREGYSGNTIYF
NA	TRBD1	TRBJ1-1	TRBV27	TGTGCCAGCAGGGGAGGGACAGGGGCCCCAAACACTGAAGCTTTCTTT	CASRGGTGAPNTEAFF
NA	NA	TRBJ2-7	TRBV2	TGTGCCAGCAGTGTGCGGGGTTGGGAGAGCGAGCAGTACTTC	CASSVRGWESEQYF
NA	TRBD2	TRBJ2-2	TRBV4-3	TGCGCCAGCAGCCAAGCGGGAATAGCGGGAGACACCGGGGAGCTGTTTTTT	CASSQAGIAGDTGELFF
NA	NA	TRBJ1-4	TRBV10-3	TGTGCCATCAGGGAATCGGGAGTGGGTAATGAAAAACTGTTTTTT	CAIRESGVGNEKLFF
NA	NA	TRBJ1-5	TRBV14	TGTGCCAGCAGCCAAGCAACACGTCAGGATCAGCCCCAGCATTTT	CASSQATRQDQPQHF
NA	NA	TRBJ2-1	TRBV11-1	TGTGCCAGCAGCTTAGGGTGGGGGGCCCTATACAATGAGCAGTTCTTC	CASSLGWGALYNEQFF
once	TRBD1	TRBJ1-5	TRBV7-9	TGTGCCAGCAGCTTAGGACAGGGTAATCAGCCCCAGCATTTT	CASSLGQGNQPQHF
NA	NA	TRBJ2-2	TRBV14	TGTGCCAGCAGCCAAGATTGGGGAAGGATGACCGGGGAGCTGTTTTTT	CASSQDWGRMTGELFF
NA	NA	TRBJ2-7	TRBV18	TGTGCCAGCTCAGCCACTAGCTACGAGCAGTACTTC	CASSATSYEQYF
NA	NA	TRBJ2-1	TRBV6-6	TGTGCCAGCAGTTACGTCAGGGGCCGTGAACAGTTCTTC	CASSYVRGREQFF
NA	TRBD2	TRBJ2-1	TRBV9	TGTGCCAGCAGCCCAAGACTAGCGGGAGGGCCATACAATGAGCAGTTCTTC	CASSPRLAGGPYNEQFF
NA	TRBD2	TRBJ2-7	TRBV9	TGTGCCAGCAGCGGTAGCGGGGGCTACTACGAGCAGTACTTC	CASSGSGGYYEQYF
NA	NA	TRBJ2-7	TRBV15	TGTGCCACCAGCCGCAGGGAGATCAGCTCCTACGAGCAGTACTTC	CATSRREISSYEQYF
NA	NA	TRBJ2-1	TRBV9	TGTGCCAGCAGCGGCAGCTCCTACAATGAGCAGTTCTTC	CASSGSSYNEQFF
NA	NA	TRBJ2-7	TRBV11-2	TGTGCCAGCAGCTTTCCTGGGACACCTTACGAGCAGTACTTC	CASSFPGTPYEQYF
NA	TRBD1	TRBJ2-7	TRBV27	TGTGCCAGCAGTGGAAGGACAGGGTTGTCCTACGAGCAGTACTTC	CASSGRTGLSYEQYF
NA	NA	TRBJ2-7	TRBV7-9	TGTGCCAGCAGCTATGGCTACAGCAACAACTACGAGCAGTACTTC	CASSYGYSNNYEQYF
once	NA	TRBJ2-7	TRBV6-5	TGTGCCAGCACCTCCGACTCCTCCTACGAGCAGTACTTC	CASTSDSSYEQYF